This T cell receptor beta chain is from a study of blood T cells in healthy people across ages. The authors extracted at least 5 micrograms of total RNA per sample. Comment on this clonotype: The target antigen is unknown.

It was with a sample-barcoded 5' primer and a J-beta primer mix that a second PCR of roughly 7 to 12 cycles was run. Using its own MiXCR run on the 5' RACE reads, TCRdb lists one record per CDR3 protein. Here the sample spans 1.2 million to 1.5 million distinct CDR3 sequences, 45% to 70% being singletons. Study-level findings and limits: A roughly linear fall in TCR beta diversity per million T cells was seen with increasing age.

The sequenced sample consisted of blood. The TCR comes from a young man in good health.

CDR3 loop: CASSQESDRLSSYEQYF. The CDR3 DNA reads as TGCGCCAGCAGCCAAGAGTCGGACAGGCTCTCGTCCTACGAGCAGTACTTC. This rearrangement joins TRBV4-1 to TRBJ2-7, with 7 bases matching TRBD1. The CDR3 sequence is 17 residues long. V lost 0 bases to trimming and J lost 1 base; unmatched junction nucleotides: 9. Germline V gene sequence: CDR1 MGHRA, CDR2 YSYEKL.